The 23 T cell receptor beta chains given below trace back to one sample, sequenced in a study of OX40 agonist ivuxolimab in advanced cancers. Assay used: immunoSEQ multiplex PCR; TCRdb lists only in-frame clones, some missing. The table includes around 50,000 clones, around nine tenths detected once. The source was CD4+ or CD8+ T cells sorted from blood, collected in a trial of the OX40 agonist ivuxolimab. These receptors were collected from an adult with an advanced solid tumor such as melanoma, head and neck, liver or kidney cancer.

The chain employs TRBV29-1 and TRBJ2-7, with D possibly matching TRBD1 (5 bases). Germline assignment: CDR1 SQVTM and CDR2 ANQGSEA. This CDR3 spans 14 amino acids. Trimming pared 6 bases from V and 2 bases from J, leaving 17 bases between. The CDR3 spells CSVGRQNQPYEQYF. CDR3 nucleotide sequence: TGCAGCGTGGGAAGACAGAACCAACCCTACGAGCAGTACTTC.

This chain connects TRBV7-9 to TRBJ2-5, with TRBD1 identical over 8 bases. CDR3 size: 16 residues. V shed 3 bases and J 1 base; nucleotides not matched to a gene: 7. Germline CDR1 and CDR2: SEHNR and FQNEAQ (reference sequence). Written as DNA, the CDR3 is TGTGCCAGCAGCTTTATAGCGGACAGGGCCCAAGAGACCCAGTACTTC. It codes for CASSFIADRAQETQYF.

This chain joins TRBV2 and TRBJ2-7; D may be TRBD2 (5 bases). The V gene lost 8 bases and the J gene lost 4 bases, with 18 bases spanning the gap. The CDR3 contains 14 residues. Germline CDR1 SNHLY, CDR2 FYNNEI. The CDR3 loop is CASVMRARPYEQYF. The CDR3 DNA sequence: TGTGCCAGCGTCATGAGGGCACGACCGTACGAGCAGTACTTC.

The V gene is TRBV5-5, the J gene TRBJ2-7; perhaps D is TRBD1 or TRBD2 (5 bases each). The CDR3 is made up of 15 amino acids. The germline V gene encodes CDR1 SGHKS and CDR2 YYEKEE (reference sequence). Trimming removed 2 bases at V and 0 bases at J, with 12 bases between. For the CDR3, the DNA is TGTGCCAGCAGCTTTGGGGACCCGTCCTCCTACGAGCAGTACTTC. Translated: CASSFGDPSSYEQYF.

The chain is built from TRBV5-1 and TRBJ2-7; TRBD1 might be the D (5 bases). Trimming pared 4 bases from V and 6 bases from J, leaving 14 bases between. This CDR3 has 13 residues. The V gene's germline CDR1 is SGHRS and CDR2 YFSETQ. The CDR3: CASSADSPFEQYF. The CDR3 DNA sequence: TGCGCCAGCAGCGCCGACAGCCCCTTCGAGCAGTACTTC. Supplemented by reference TRBV5-1 and TRBJ2-7, the full variable domain reads KAGVTQTPRYLIKTRGQQVTLSCSPISGHRSVSWYQQTPGQGLQFLFEYFSETQRNKGNFPGRFSGRQFSNSRSEMNVSTLELGDSALYLCASSADSPFEQYFGPGTRLTVT.

The chain uses TRBV7-8 and TRBJ1-1; D not certain. Trimming shortened V by 8 bases and J by 4 bases, and 23 bases separated the two germline ends. Germline V gene data show CDR1 as SGHVS and CDR2 as FQNEAQ. The CDR3 sequence is 16 residues long. The DNA for the CDR3 is TGTGCCAGCGGAGGCCTTGGGATCTCCGGCGCCACTGAAGCTTTCTTT. It encodes CASGGLGISGATEAFF.

The chain recombines TRBV27 with TRBJ1-5, with 7 bases aligning to TRBD1. Germline CDR1 MNHEY, CDR2 SMNVEV (reference sequence). The CDR3 spans 15 residues. The junction had 8 bases not matched to a gene; V was cut back by 5 bases and J by 4 bases. The CDR3 nucleotides are TGTGCCAGCAGTCCTCTCGGGACAGATAATCAGCCCCAGCATTTT. This sequence encodes CASSPLGTDNQPQHF.

The chain links TRBV13 to TRBJ2-1; D possibly matches TRBD1 or TRBD2 (5 bases each). With 5 bases removed from V and 0 bases from J, the gap between germline ends came to 14 bases. Germline V lookup: CDR1 PRHDT, CDR2 FYEKMQ (reference sequence). The CDR3 is made up of 16 amino acids. Here the CDR3 DNA reads TGTGCCAGCAGCACCTGGGGGACGAGCTCCTACAATGAGCAGTTCTTC. Translating it yields CASSTWGTSSYNEQFF.

This clone was seen once. The sample has other DNA sequences that encode this CDR3 too. This chain uses TRBV4-1 with TRBJ1-1; D is unclear. Germline CDR1 reads MGHRA; CDR2 reads YSYEKL. The CDR3 is made up of 14 amino acids. The ends were cut back, 0 bases at V and 0 bases at J, with 5 bases in the middle. CDR3 loop: CASSQDPVNTEAFF. For the CDR3, the DNA is TGCGCCAGCAGCCAAGATCCAGTGAACACTGAAGCTTTCTTT.

The chain combines TRBV29-1 with TRBJ2-3, with 9 bases identical to TRBD1. There are 15 residues in the CDR3. Germline CDR1 reads SQVTM; CDR2 reads ANQGSEA. V trimming: 6 bases; J trimming: 0 bases; junction bases outside the gene matches: 7. CDR3 region: CSVGRQGGSTDTQYF. The CDR3 DNA reads as TGCAGCGTGGGAAGACAGGGGGGGAGCACAGATACGCAGTATTTT.

The CDR3 region has the DNA TGTGCCAGCAGCTCCTCTAGGACTAGCGGTTTAACTACAACCTACGAGCAGTACTTC. This gives the protein CASSSSRTSGLTTTYEQYF. The genes are TRBV11-3 and TRBJ2-7, with 10 bases lining up with TRBD2. CDR1 and CDR2 (germline): SGHNT, YENEEA. Unmatched junction bases numbered 17, after V lost 4 bases and J lost 2 bases. The length of the CDR3 is 19 residues.

This chain connects TRBV4-1 to TRBJ1-1, with TRBD1 as a possible D gene (5 bases). The CDR3 runs to 15 residues. Germline lookup yields CDR1 MGHRA and CDR2 YSYEKL. Trimming shortened V by 4 bases and J by 0 bases, and 12 bases separated the two germline ends. The CDR3 spells CASSRQTNLNTEAFF. The CDR3 nucleotides are TGCGCCAGCAGCCGACAGACGAATTTGAACACTGAAGCTTTCTTT.

This clone was detected only once. This chain uses TRBV6-5 with TRBJ2-2; D call uncertain. The CDR3 loop spans 14 amino acids. V shed 3 bases and J shed 3 bases, with 8 bases lying between them. Germline V CDR1 and CDR2: MNHEY, SVGAGI. The CDR3 region has the DNA TGTGCCAGCAGTTATGGTCAGCACACCGGGGAGCTGTTTTTT. It is translated as CASSYGQHTGELFF.

This clone showed up just a few times. The chain combines TRBV11-2 with TRBJ1-2; 7 nucleotides agree with TRBD1. The CDR3 consists of 11 residues. J lost 4 bases, V lost 8 bases, and 1 base had no gene match. Germline CDR1 is SGHAT and CDR2 is FQNNGV. The CDR3 bases are TGTGCCAGCCAGGGGGGCTATGGCTACACCTTC. As protein: CASQGGYGYTF.

The rearrangement links TRBV5-1 to TRBJ2-5; possibly TRBD2 for D (6 bases). Germline-derived CDR1 and CDR2 are SGHRS and YFSETQ. V lost 6 bases to trimming and J lost 5 bases, with 23 bases between them. CDR3 length: 16 residues. CDR3 nucleotides: TGCGCCAGCAATCCTACCGGAGGGTCCCGGGGGGAGACCCAGTACTTC. This encodes CASNPTGGSRGETQYF.

The CDR3 loop is CASSQGTEEKLFF. The DNA of the CDR3 is TGCGCCAGCAGCCAAGGTACTGAGGAAAAACTGTTTTTT. The genes are TRBV4-1 and TRBJ1-4; D is ambiguous. Germline loops: CDR1 MGHRA, CDR2 YSYEKL. The CDR3 loop spans 13 amino acids. Trimming removed 1 base from V and 8 bases from J, with 8 bases in between.

V gene TRBV5-4 combines with J gene TRBJ2-7, with 10 bases that match TRBD1. V lost 5 bases and J lost 5; bases outside the gene matches: 7. Germline CDR1 and CDR2: SGHNT and YYREEE (reference sequence). The CDR3 consists of 14 residues. DNA for the CDR3: TGTGCCAGCAGGCCTACCGGGACAGGGGACGAGCAGTACTTC. This gives the protein CASRPTGTGDEQYF.

J is TRBJ2-1 and V is TRBV19; TRBD2 is a possible D gene (5 bases). V was trimmed by 6 bases and J by 6 bases, leaving 18 bases between them. The germline V gene encodes CDR1 LNHDA and CDR2 SQIVND (reference sequence). The CDR3 is made up of 15 amino acids. CDR3 nucleotides: TGTGCCAGTAGAACGACGGGTGGGAGTTCCAATGAGCAGTTCTTC. Its protein is CASRTTGGSSNEQFF.

The J gene is TRBJ2-7, the V gene TRBV19, with 7 nucleotides matching TRBD2. The germline V gene has CDR1 LNHDA and CDR2 SQIVND (reference sequence). The CDR3 is 15 amino acids. V shed 6 bases and J 5 bases; nucleotides not matched to a gene: 13. The CDR3: CASRAGSTSRDEQYF. Here the CDR3 DNA reads TGTGCCAGTAGAGCGGGGTCGACTAGTAGGGACGAGCAGTACTTC.

This rearrangement joins TRBV13 to TRBJ2-7, with TRBD2 matching over 10 bases. This CDR3 contains 15 residues. V was pared by 2 bases and J by 4 bases, with 5 bases of the junction left unmatched. Germline V gene sequence: CDR1 PRHDT, CDR2 FYEKMQ (reference sequence). CDR3: CASSLRTSGTYEQYF. DNA for the CDR3: TGTGCCAGCAGCTTAAGAACTAGCGGGACTTACGAGCAGTACTTC.

V and J are TRBV11-2 and TRBJ2-7, with D possibly being TRBD2 (5 bases). The CDR3 contains 15 residues. The germline V and J ends were trimmed by 2 bases and 2 bases, with 13 bases remaining between them. CDR1 and CDR2 from the germline V gene are SGHAT and FQNNGV. This chain's CDR3 is CASSLLRGVTYEQYF. The DNA for the CDR3 is TGTGCCAGCAGCTTACTACGGGGAGTCACCTACGAGCAGTACTTC.

This clone was counted a single time. This chain joins TRBV7-2 and TRBJ1-5, with D perhaps matching TRBD1 (6 bases). The V end lost 3 bases, the J end lost 7 bases, and 10 bases lay between the germline ends. The CDR3 sequence is 13 residues long. Germline CDR1 reads SGHTA; CDR2 reads FQGNSA. The CDR3 loop is CASSFGGWQPQHF. Here the CDR3 DNA reads TGTGCCAGCAGCTTTGGGGGCTGGCAGCCCCAGCATTTT.

This clone was seen a single time. V is TRBV19 and J is TRBJ1-6; no definite D call. The V gene's germline CDR1 is LNHDA and CDR2 SQIVND (reference sequence). This CDR3 is 17 amino acids long. V shed 4 bases and J shed 2 bases, with 15 bases lying between them. CDR3 loop: CASSKTPGGPYNSPLHF. CDR3 nucleotides: TGTGCCAGTAGTAAGACACCGGGAGGGCCCTATAATTCACCCCTCCACTTT.